This TCR beta chain originates from a study of shared clonotypes between healthy human individuals. This clone was detected once. Assay used: immunoSEQ multiplex PCR; TCRdb lists only in-frame clones, some missing. The sample comprises nearly 500,000 clones, over 65% of which are singletons, and about an eighth rests with the top ten. There are 15 residues in the CDR3. V was trimmed by 5 bases and J by 3 bases, leaving 17 bases between them. CDR1 and CDR2 (germline): SGHVS, FNYEAQ. The gene calls are TRBV7-6 and TRBJ2-7; possible D gene TRBD1, 5 bases. Input material: PBMCs. The sequence was collected from a woman in her forties in good health. Some clones in this sample may be carry-over from other donors' samples. The DNA for the CDR3 is TGTGCCAGCAGCGTTAGGCAGGGTAGTCACTACGAGCAGTACTTC. Protein sequence: CASSVRQGSHYEQYF. Looking up the rest from reference TRBV7-6 and TRBJ2-7 gives the full variable domain: GAGVSQSPRYKVTKRGQDVALRCDPISGHVSLYWYRQALGQGPEFLTYFNYEAQQDKSGLPNDRFSAERPEGSISTLTIQRTEQRDSAMYRCASSVRQGSHYEQYFGPGTRLTVT.